The clone carrying this T cell receptor (beta chain) has a handful of counts. This entry belongs to a study of blood T cells in healthy people across ages. This CDR3 is 13 amino acids long. Germline loops: CDR1 SGHDN, CDR2 FVKESK. V lost 3 bases and J lost 11; bases outside the gene matches: 0. The second PCR ran about 6 to 12 cycles with a sample-barcoded 5' primer and J-beta primers. Each CDR3 protein is one row after TCRdb ran MiXCR on the 5' RACE reads. This table has approximately 760,000 distinct CDR3 sequences, just under 25% appearing once. It was approximately 9 milliliters of peripheral blood that were drawn from each donor. Total RNA was isolated from each sample in quantities of at least 6 micrograms. These data were also reused for a study on T cells of mothers and their children.

The sequenced sample consisted of blood. The rearrangement links TRBV14 to TRBJ2-4, with TRBD2 identical over 14 bases. The receptor's source is a boy younger than 18 in good health. This CDR3 is CASSQGLAGVQYF. CDR3 DNA sequence: TGTGCCAGCAGCCAGGGACTAGCGGGAGTTCAGTACTTC. Using reference TRBV14 and TRBJ2-4 for the parts outside the CDR3, the full variable domain is EAGVTQFPSHSVIEKGQTVTLRCDPISGHDNLYWYRRVMGKEIKFLLHFVKESKQDESGMPNNRFLAERTGGTYSTLKVQPAELEDSGVYFCASSQGLAGVQYFGAGTRLSVL.